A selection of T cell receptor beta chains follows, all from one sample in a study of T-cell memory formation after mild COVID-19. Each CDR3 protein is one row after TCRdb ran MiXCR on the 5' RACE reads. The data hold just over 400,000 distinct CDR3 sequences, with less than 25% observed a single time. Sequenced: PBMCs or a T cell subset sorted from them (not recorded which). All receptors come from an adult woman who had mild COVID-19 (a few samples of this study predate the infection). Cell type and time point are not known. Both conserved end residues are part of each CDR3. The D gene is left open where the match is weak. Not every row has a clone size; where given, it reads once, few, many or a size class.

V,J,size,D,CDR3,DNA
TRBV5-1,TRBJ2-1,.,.,CASSFPQGGDEQFF,TGCGCCAGCAGCTTTCCACAGGGGGGGGATGAGCAGTTCTTC
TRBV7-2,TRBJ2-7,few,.,CASSQRGRQSYEQYF,TGTGCCAGCAGCCAGAGGGGCAGGCAATCCTACGAGCAGTACTTC
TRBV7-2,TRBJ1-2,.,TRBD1,CASSLTGEYGYTF,TGTGCCAGCAGCTTAACAGGGGAATATGGCTACACCTTC
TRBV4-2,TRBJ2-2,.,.,CASSRSVTGELFF,TGTGCCAGCAGCCGTTCCGTAACCGGGGAGCTGTTTTTT
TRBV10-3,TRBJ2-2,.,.,CAISTRTTVTGELFF,TGTGCCATCAGTACCCGGACTACGGTAACCGGGGAGCTGTTTTTT
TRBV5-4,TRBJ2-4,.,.,CASSPGTADLAKNIQYF,TGTGCCAGCAGCCCCGGGACCGCTGATCTAGCCAAAAACATTCAGTACTTC
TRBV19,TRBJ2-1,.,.,CASSTTEHDEQFF,TGTGCCAGTAGTACGACTGAGCACGATGAGCAGTTCTTC
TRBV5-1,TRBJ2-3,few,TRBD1,CASSRQGVSTDTQYF,TGCGCCAGCAGCCGGCAGGGGGTTAGCACAGATACGCAGTATTTT
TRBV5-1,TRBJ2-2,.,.,CASRLGVTGNTGELFF,TGCGCCAGCCGCCTGGGAGTAACAGGGAACACCGGGGAGCTGTTTTTT
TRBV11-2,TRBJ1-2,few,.,CASSHPGENYGYTF,TGTGCCAGCAGCCACCCCGGGGAAAACTATGGCTACACCTTC
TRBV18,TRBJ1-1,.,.,CASSPSSGGAFF,TGTGCCAGCTCACCGTCTTCTGGGGGAGCTTTCTTT
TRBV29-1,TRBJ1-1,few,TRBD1,CSVEDRTGPMTEAFF,TGCAGCGTTGAAGATCGGACAGGGCCGATGACTGAAGCTTTCTTT
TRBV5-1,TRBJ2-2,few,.,CASSRVQNTGELFF,TGCGCCAGCAGCCGGGTCCAGAACACCGGGGAGCTGTTTTTT
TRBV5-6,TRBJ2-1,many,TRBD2,CASRLGGSSYNEQFF,TGTGCCAGCAGACTCGGCGGGAGCTCCTACAATGAGCAGTTCTTC
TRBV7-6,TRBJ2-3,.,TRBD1,CASSYPGTGEDTQYF,TGTGCCAGCAGCTACCCCGGGACAGGGGAAGATACGCAGTATTTT
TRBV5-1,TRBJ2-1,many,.,CASSLDGGSYNEQFF,TGTGCCAGCAGCCTGGACGGCGGAAGCTACAATGAGCAGTTCTTC
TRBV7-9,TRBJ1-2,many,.,CASSFGNSNYGYTF,TGTGCCAGCAGCTTTGGAAACAGTAACTATGGCTACACCTTC
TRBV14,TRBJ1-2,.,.,CASSQSGQGHYGYTF,TGTGCCAGCAGCCAATCGGGTCAGGGGCACTATGGCTACACCTTC
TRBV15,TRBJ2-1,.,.,CATSRASAASYNEQFF,TGTGCCACCAGCAGAGCCTCGGCAGCCTCCTACAATGAGCAGTTCTTC
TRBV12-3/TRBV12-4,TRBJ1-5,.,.,CASSSNQGNQPQHF,TGTGCCAGCAGTTCCAATCAGGGCAATCAGCCCCAGCATTTT
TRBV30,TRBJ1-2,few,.,CAWSPWEVLYGYTF,TGTGCCTGGAGTCCGTGGGAGGTACTCTATGGCTACACCTTC
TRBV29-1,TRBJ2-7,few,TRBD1,CSTPGQGREQYF,TGCAGCACCCCTGGACAGGGGAGAGAGCAGTACTTC
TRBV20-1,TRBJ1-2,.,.,CSARERVQSGYTF,TGCAGTGCTAGAGAAAGGGTCCAGAGTGGCTACACCTTC
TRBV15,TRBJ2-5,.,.,CATSRDRGLYLQETQYF,TGTGCCACCAGCAGAGATCGAGGCCTTTACTTACAAGAGACCCAGTACTTC
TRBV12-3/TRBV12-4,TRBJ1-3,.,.,CASSTRPTGGNTIYF,TGTGCCAGCAGTACCCGACCGACTGGAGGAAACACCATATATTTT
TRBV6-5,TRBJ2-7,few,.,CASSYSQLRSSYEQYF,TGTGCCAGCAGTTACTCGCAACTACGCAGCTCCTACGAGCAGTACTTC
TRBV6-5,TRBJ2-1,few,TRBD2,CVSRASGGNEQFF,TGTGTCTCACGGGCTAGCGGGGGGAATGAGCAGTTCTTC
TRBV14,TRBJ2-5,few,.,CASSPRESKTQYF,TGTGCCAGCAGCCCACGGGAGAGTAAGACCCAGTACTTC
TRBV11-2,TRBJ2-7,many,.,CASSPTLREQYF,TGTGCCAGCAGCCCGACTCTACGAGAACAGTACTTC
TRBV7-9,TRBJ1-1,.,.,CASSALWADTEAFF,TGTGCCAGCAGCGCATTATGGGCGGACACTGAAGCTTTCTTT
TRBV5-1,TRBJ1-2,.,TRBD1,CASSLSGQNNYGYTF,TGCGCCAGCAGCTTGTCGGGACAGAACAACTATGGCTACACCTTC
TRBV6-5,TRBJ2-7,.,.,CASSEDLSYEQYF,TGTGCCAGCAGTGAGGACTTAAGCTACGAGCAGTACTTC
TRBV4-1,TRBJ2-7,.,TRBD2,CASSQVREGLGSYEQYF,TGCGCCAGCAGCCAAGTGCGGGAGGGCCTCGGTTCCTACGAGCAGTACTTC
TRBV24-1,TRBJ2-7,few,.,CATSQTGTGSSYEQYF,TGTGCCACCAGTCAAACCGGGACGGGAAGCTCCTACGAGCAGTACTTC
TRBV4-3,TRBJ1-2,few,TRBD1,CASSQVVVTGQGANYGYTF,TGCGCCAGCAGCCAAGTCGTTGTCACGGGACAGGGGGCCAACTATGGCTACACCTTC
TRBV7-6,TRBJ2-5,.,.,CASSPSRGETQYF,TGTGCCAGCAGCCCCTCGCGGGGAGAGACCCAGTACTTC
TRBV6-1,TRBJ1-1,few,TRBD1,CASKTGQGNTEAFF,TGTGCCAGCAAAACGGGACAGGGGAACACTGAAGCTTTCTTT
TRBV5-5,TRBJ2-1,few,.,CASSQGTTVNNEQFF,TGTGCCAGCAGCCAAGGGACCACCGTTAACAATGAGCAGTTCTTC
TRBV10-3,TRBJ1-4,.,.,CAISEKVASPGNEKLFF,TGTGCCATCAGTGAGAAGGTGGCGTCTCCTGGGAATGAAAAACTGTTTTTT
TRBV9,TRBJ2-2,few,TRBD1,CASSVVTGGTGELFF,TGTGCCAGCAGCGTAGTGACAGGGGGGACCGGGGAGCTGTTTTTT
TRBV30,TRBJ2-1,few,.,CAWIVANYNEQFF,TGTGCCTGGATAGTAGCGAATTACAATGAGCAGTTCTTC
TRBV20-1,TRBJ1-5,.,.,CSAPTRSGGNQPQHF,TGCAGTGCACCTACACGGTCGGGGGGCAATCAGCCCCAGCATTTT
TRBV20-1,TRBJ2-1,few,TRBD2,CSARVGGRASEQFF,TGCAGTGCTAGAGTTGGCGGGAGGGCCAGTGAGCAGTTCTTC
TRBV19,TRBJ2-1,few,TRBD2,CASSPGLQSNEQFF,TGTGCCAGTAGTCCGGGACTACAGTCCAATGAGCAGTTCTTC
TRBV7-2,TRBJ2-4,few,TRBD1,CASSSRTGMDVTKNIQYF,TGTGCCAGCAGCTCACGGACAGGGATGGATGTGACCAAAAACATTCAGTACTTC
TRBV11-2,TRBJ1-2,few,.,CASSLSGGGYTF,TGTGCCAGCAGCTTATCCGGGGGCGGCTACACCTTC
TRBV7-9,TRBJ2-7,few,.,CASSLARGIGHEQYF,TGTGCCAGCAGCTTAGCACGAGGGATCGGCCACGAGCAGTACTTC
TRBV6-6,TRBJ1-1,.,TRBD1,CASSYSRDRGASEAFF,TGTGCCAGCAGTTACTCGAGGGACAGGGGAGCCTCTGAAGCTTTCTTT
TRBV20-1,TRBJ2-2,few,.,CSASIGSRTGELFF,TGCAGTGCTAGTATCGGGAGTAGAACCGGGGAGCTGTTTTTT
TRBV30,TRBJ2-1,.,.,CAWSRSRNEQFF,TGTGCCTGGTCGAGGAGTAGGAATGAGCAGTTCTTC
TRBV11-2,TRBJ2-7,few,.,CASSLHPGYEQYF,TGTGCCAGCAGCTTACATCCGGGATACGAGCAGTACTTC
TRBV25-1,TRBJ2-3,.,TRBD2,CASSEGPSGRAGGLADTQYF,TGTGCCAGCAGTGAAGGGCCTAGCGGGAGGGCCGGTGGTCTCGCAGATACGCAGTATTTT
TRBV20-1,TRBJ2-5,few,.,CSAPWTDEETQYF,TGCAGTGCTCCGTGGACAGACGAAGAGACCCAGTACTTC
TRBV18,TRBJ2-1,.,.,CASSPPVVGTREQFF,TGTGCCAGCTCACCACCGGTCGTCGGGACACGAGAGCAGTTCTTC
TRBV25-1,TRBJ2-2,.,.,CASSDNTGELFF,TGTGCCAGCAGTGACAACACCGGGGAGCTGTTTTTT
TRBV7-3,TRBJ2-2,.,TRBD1,CASSPRGFGELFF,TGTGCCAGCAGCCCCAGGGGGTTCGGGGAGCTGTTTTTT
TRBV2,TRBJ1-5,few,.,CASSDHGNQPQHF,TGTGCCAGCAGTGACCACGGCAATCAGCCCCAGCATTTT